This entry lists 14 T cell receptor beta chains sequenced from one sample in a study of beta chain features in type 1 diabetes. TCRB transcripts that were expressed got sequenced, as all of the isolated RNA had been reverse transcribed. Clones were read by immunoSEQ multiplex PCR, and TCRdb kept only the in-frame ones, dropping some. Of roughly 730,000 clones in the sample, about an eighth were seen once. Study-wide results and limits: TCRB CDR3s were moderately but significantly shorter in Type 1 diabetes patients in all four CD4+ subsets.

These receptors lack a known antigen. Sample: naive CD4+ T cells from blood. These receptor sequences come from a man aged 18 to 29 with type 1 diabetes.

The gene calls are TRBV7-2 and TRBJ1-5; 7 nucleotides line up with TRBD1. Trimming at V came to 0 bases and at J to 2 bases, leaving 1 base not matched to a gene. The CDR3 covers 15 residues. CDR1 is SGHTA, CDR2 FQGNSA, per germline. CDR3 protein: CASSLAGQGNQPQHF. CDR3 coding DNA: TGTGCCAGCAGCTTAGCAGGACAGGGCAATCAGCCCCAGCATTTT. Full variable domain (remainder filled in from reference TRBV7-2 and TRBJ1-5): GAGVSQSPSNKVTEKGKDVELRCDPISGHTALYWYRQSLGQGLEFLIYFQGNSAPDKSGLPSDRFSAERTGGSVSTLTIQRTQQEDSAVYLCASSLAGQGNQPQHFGDGTRLSIL.

The table lists this clone with a few counts. The chain uses TRBV25-1 and TRBJ1-3, with no clear D. The CDR3 runs 13 residues. V gave up 6 bases and J gave up 0 bases, with 6 bases separating them. Germline assignment: CDR1 MGHDK and CDR2 SYGVNS. DNA of the CDR3: TGTGCCAGCAGGGGCAGCTCTGGAAACACCATATATTTT. It codes for CASRGSSGNTIYF.

This clone turned up a few times. The gene calls are TRBV9 and TRBJ2-3; D gene ambiguous. This CDR3 is 14 amino acids long. V was pared by 2 bases and J by 5 bases, with 12 bases between. The germline V gene encodes CDR1 SGDLS and CDR2 YYNGEE. This CDR3 is CASSVLWDVDTQYF. CDR3 nucleotides: TGTGCCAGCAGCGTTTTATGGGATGTAGATACGCAGTATTTT.

This clone has a handful of counts. The V and J genes are TRBV6-5 and TRBJ2-2; D may be TRBD1 (5 bases). Deletions cut 8 bases from V and 4 bases from J, with 11 bases between. The length of the CDR3 is 13 residues. Germline CDR1 reads MNHEY; CDR2 reads SVGAGI. The CDR3 bases are TGTGCCAGCGCCACAGGATTCACCGGGGAGCTGTTTTTT. Translated: CASATGFTGELFF.

V and J are TRBV19 and TRBJ1-2; D remains unclear. The germline gives CDR1 LNHDA, CDR2 SQIVND (reference sequence). This CDR3 comprises 17 residues. V shed 5 bases and J shed 0 bases, with 19 bases lying between them. For the CDR3, the DNA is TGTGCCAGTAGTCTCCCGCAGATCGGGGTTACTAACTATGGCTACACCTTC. Its protein product is CASSLPQIGVTNYGYTF. Full variable domain (outside the CDR3, taken from reference TRBV19 and TRBJ1-2): DGGITQSPKYLFRKEGQNVTLSCEQNLNHDAMYWYRQDPGQGLRLIYYSQIVNDFQKGDIAEGYSVSREKKESFPLTVTSAQKNPTAFYLCASSLPQIGVTNYGYTFGSGTRLTVV.

This clone was seen only a few times. The chain employs TRBV5-6 and TRBJ2-2; D is unclear. Germline assignment: CDR1 SGHDT and CDR2 YYEEEE. V lost 4 bases, J lost 4 bases, and 14 bases lay in between. The CDR3 totals 15 residues. In nucleotides, the CDR3 is TGTGCCAGCAGCCTGGCGAAGGGCGGCACCGGGGAGCTGTTTTTT. Amino acid sequence: CASSLAKGGTGELFF.

This clone showed up just a few times. The rearrangement uses TRBV14 and TRBJ2-1, with 7 bases identical to TRBD1. The CDR3 runs to 12 residues. The V and J ends lost 6 bases and 10 bases, in that order; junction bases with no gene match: 6. Germline CDR1 and CDR2: SGHDN and FVKESK. Written as DNA, the CDR3 is TGTGCCAGCAGGCTACAGGGGTCAGAGCAGTTCTTC. Amino acid sequence: CASRLQGSEQFF.

This clone was counted between two and nine times. Other nucleotide sequences in the sample specify the same CDR3. The chain is built from TRBV27 and TRBJ2-3; D is undetermined. V was cut by 3 bases and J by 0 bases, with 10 bases left in between. The V gene's germline CDR1 is MNHEY and CDR2 SMNVEV (reference sequence). The CDR3 is 15 amino acids. CDR3 sequence: CASSFGQTSTDTQYF. For the CDR3, the DNA is TGTGCCAGCAGTTTCGGCCAGACTAGCACAGATACGCAGTATTTT.

The genes are TRBV6-6 and TRBJ2-7, with 9 bases lining up with TRBD1. V lost 3 bases, J lost 5 bases, and 5 bases stayed unmatched. Germline V gene sequence: CDR1 MNHNY, CDR2 SVGAGI (reference sequence). CDR3 length: 14 amino acids. The CDR3, as DNA: TGTGCCAGCAGTTATGGGACAGGGAGGGACGAGCAGTACTTC. The encoded protein is CASSYGTGRDEQYF.

The chain links TRBV2 to TRBJ1-5; 7 positions agree with TRBD1. J lost 4 bases, V lost 6 bases, and 6 bases had no gene match. CDR1 and CDR2 (germline): SNHLY, FYNNEI. This CDR3 contains 14 residues. The CDR3: CASSGLTGNQPQHF. The CDR3 nucleotides read TGTGCCAGCAGCGGACTGACAGGGAATCAGCCCCAGCATTTT.

The chain recombines TRBV7-2 with TRBJ1-2; D is unclear. CDR1 SGHTA and CDR2 FQGNSA come from the germline V gene. This CDR3 region has 15 residues. Trimming cost V 0 bases and J 5 bases, with 13 bases left between them. CDR3 protein: CASSLATRMGYGYTF. The CDR3 DNA reads as TGTGCCAGCAGCTTAGCGACGCGCATGGGATATGGCTACACCTTC.

This chain's CDR3 is CASSLNSGVSYNEQFF. The DNA of the CDR3 is TGTGCCAGCAGCTTAAACAGCGGGGTATCCTACAATGAGCAGTTCTTC. J is TRBJ2-1 and V is TRBV7-9, with TRBD2 matching over 7 bases. V shed 2 bases and J 1 base; nucleotides not matched to a gene: 5. The V gene's germline CDR1 is SEHNR and CDR2 FQNEAQ (reference sequence). The CDR3 sequence is 16 residues long.

The gene calls are TRBV2 and TRBJ2-3; D perhaps matches TRBD2 (5 bases). The germline V and J ends were trimmed by 6 bases and 4 bases, with 14 bases remaining between them. Per germline, CDR1 SNHLY and CDR2 FYNNEI. This CDR3 spans 14 amino acids. The CDR3 nucleotides read TGTGCCAGCAGATCAACTAGTTCCTCAGATACGCAGTATTTT. Amino acids: CASRSTSSSDTQYF.

This rearrangement joins TRBV6-5 to TRBJ1-1, with a weak D call TRBD1 (6 bases). CDR1 is MNHEY, CDR2 SVGAGI, per germline. This CDR3 is 16 amino acids long. V lost 2 bases, J lost 0 bases, and 13 bases lay in between. In DNA, the CDR3 is TGTGCCAGCAGTTACGATTGGACAGCCATGAACACTGAAGCTTTCTTT. Encoded protein: CASSYDWTAMNTEAFF.